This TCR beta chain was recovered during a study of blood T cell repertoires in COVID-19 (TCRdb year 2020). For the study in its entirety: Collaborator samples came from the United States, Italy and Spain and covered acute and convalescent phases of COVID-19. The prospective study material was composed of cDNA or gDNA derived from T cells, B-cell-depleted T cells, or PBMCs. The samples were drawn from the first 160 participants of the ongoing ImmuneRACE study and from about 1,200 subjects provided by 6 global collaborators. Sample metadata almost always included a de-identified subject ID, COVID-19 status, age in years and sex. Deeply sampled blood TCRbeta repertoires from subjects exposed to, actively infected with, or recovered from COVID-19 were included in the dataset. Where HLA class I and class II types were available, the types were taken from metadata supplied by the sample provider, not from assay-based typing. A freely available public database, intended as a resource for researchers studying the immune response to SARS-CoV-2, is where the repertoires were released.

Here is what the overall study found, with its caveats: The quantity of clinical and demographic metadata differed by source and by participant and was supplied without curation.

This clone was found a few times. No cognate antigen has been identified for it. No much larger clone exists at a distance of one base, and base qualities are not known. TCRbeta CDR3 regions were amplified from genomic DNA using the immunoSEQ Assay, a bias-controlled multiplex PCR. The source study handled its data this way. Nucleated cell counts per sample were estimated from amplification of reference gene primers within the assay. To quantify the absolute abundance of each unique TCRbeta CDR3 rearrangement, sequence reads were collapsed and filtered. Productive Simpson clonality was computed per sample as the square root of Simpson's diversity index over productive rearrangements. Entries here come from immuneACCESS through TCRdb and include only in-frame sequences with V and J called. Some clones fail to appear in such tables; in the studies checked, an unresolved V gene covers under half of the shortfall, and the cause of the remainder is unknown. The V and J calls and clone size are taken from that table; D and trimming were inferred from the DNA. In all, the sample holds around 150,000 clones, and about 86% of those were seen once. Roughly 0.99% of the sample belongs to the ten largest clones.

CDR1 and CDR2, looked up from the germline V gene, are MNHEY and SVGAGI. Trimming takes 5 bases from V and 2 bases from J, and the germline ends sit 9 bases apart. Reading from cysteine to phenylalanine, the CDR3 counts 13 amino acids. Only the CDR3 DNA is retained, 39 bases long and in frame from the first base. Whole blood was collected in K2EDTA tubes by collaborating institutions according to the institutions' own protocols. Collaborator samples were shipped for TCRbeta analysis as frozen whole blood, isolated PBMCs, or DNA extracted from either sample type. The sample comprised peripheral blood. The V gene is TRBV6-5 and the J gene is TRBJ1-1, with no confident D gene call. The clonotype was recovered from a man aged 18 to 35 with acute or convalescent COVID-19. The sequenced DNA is TGTGCCAGCAGTCTCCGGGATAACACTGAAGCTTTCTTT. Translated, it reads CASSLRDNTEAFF.